Listed below are T cell receptor beta chains from one sample, sequenced in a study of blood T cell repertoires in COVID-19. Data came from immunoSEQ multiplex PCR; TCRdb stores just in-frame clones and leaves some out. The sample comprises some 60,000 clones, around 84% of which are singletons, and 7.2% rests with the top ten. The sample taken for sequencing was peripheral blood. The receptors originated from a man between 60 and 75 years old with acute or convalescent COVID-19. The CDR3 runs from the conserved cysteine through the conserved F or W. A D gene is named only where the DNA matches it firmly. Expanded clones get a size class; other rows say once, few or many, or leave the size out.

TRBV18	13	once	TRBJ1-2	TRBD1	CASSLDRSYGYTF	TGTGCCAGCTCCCTGGACAGGTCGTATGGCTACACCTTC
TRBV5-4	13	NA	TRBJ2-1	NA	CASSLDPGNEQFF	TGTGCCAGCAGCTTGGATCCCGGCAATGAGCAGTTCTTC
TRBV7-7	15	NA	TRBJ2-3	TRBD1	CASSPGTGSTDTQYF	TGTGCTAGCAGCCCCGGGACAGGTAGCACAGATACGCAGTATTTT
TRBV10-3	15	NA	TRBJ2-3	TRBD2	CAAENGGGSTDTQYF	TGTGCCGCCGAGAACGGGGGGGGAAGCACAGATACGCAGTATTTT
TRBV19	13	NA	TRBJ2-3	TRBD2	CATSGGYTDTQYF	TGTGCCACTAGCGGGGGGTACACAGATACGCAGTATTTT
TRBV28	14	NA	TRBJ1-4	NA	CASSSLDGGEKLFF	TGTGCCAGCAGTTCCCTTGACGGCGGTGAAAAACTGTTTTTT
TRBV5-1	17	few	TRBJ2-5	NA	CASSFASDARWQETQYF	TGCGCCAGCAGCTTTGCTAGTGACGCCCGATGGCAAGAGACCCAGTACTTC
TRBV6-5	15	once	TRBJ1-1	NA	CASSYGEGEATEAFF	TGTGCCAGCAGTTACGGGGAGGGAGAGGCCACTGAAGCTTTCTTT
TRBV18	16	NA	TRBJ2-2	TRBD2	CASSPLAGVNTGELFF	TGTGCCAGCTCACCACTCGCGGGAGTGAACACCGGGGAGCTGTTTTTT
TRBV9	15	NA	TRBJ1-1	TRBD1	CASSAGTVMNTEAFF	TGTGCCAGCAGCGCAGGGACAGTTATGAACACTGAAGCTTTCTTT
TRBV18	15	NA	TRBJ1-3	NA	CASSPPGVTGNTIYF	TGCGCCAGCTCACCACCCGGGGTCACGGGAAACACCATATATTTT
TRBV19	19	NA	TRBJ2-6	TRBD2	CASSFQRGGLVSGANVLTF	TGTGCCAGTAGTTTCCAGCGGGGGGGATTAGTATCTGGGGCCAACGTCCTGACTTTC
TRBV12-3/TRBV12-4	13	NA	TRBJ1-1	NA	CASSRSTLIEAFF	TGTGCCAGCAGCCGCTCCACCCTAATTGAAGCTTTCTTT
TRBV12-3/TRBV12-4	13	NA	TRBJ1-5	NA	CASSPFSNQPQHF	TGTGCCAGCAGCCCCTTTAGCAATCAGCCCCAGCATTTT
TRBV21-1	14	few	TRBJ2-2	NA	CASSPRGQTGELFF	TGTGCCAGCAGCCCCAGGGGCCAAACCGGGGAGCTGTTTTTT
TRBV19	13	NA	TRBJ1-1	TRBD1	CASRIQGVTEAFF	TGTGCCAGTAGGATACAGGGGGTCACTGAAGCTTTCTTT
TRBV27	13	NA	TRBJ1-1	NA	CASRTGQPTEAFF	TGTGCCAGCAGGACCGGACAGCCCACTGAAGCTTTCTTT
TRBV6-5	11	few	TRBJ1-1	NA	CASTQVLEAFF	TGTGCCAGCACCCAAGTACTAGAAGCTTTCTTT
TRBV5-5	12	once	TRBJ2-5	NA	CASSFSSETQYF	TGTGCCAGCAGCTTTTCCTCAGAGACCCAGTACTTC
TRBV6-2/TRBV6-3	16	NA	TRBJ2-3	TRBD1	CASSHTAGGVKDTQYF	TGTGCCAGCAGCCATACGGCAGGGGGCGTGAAAGATACGCAGTATTTT
TRBV19	14	many	TRBJ1-1	TRBD1	CASSRQGANTEAFF	TGTGCCAGTAGTAGACAGGGGGCGAACACTGAAGCTTTCTTT
TRBV18	18	NA	TRBJ2-6	TRBD1	CASSPTGTGYSGANVLTF	TGTGCCAGCTCACCCACCGGGACAGGGTACTCTGGGGCCAACGTCCTGACTTTC
TRBV4-1	17	NA	TRBJ2-5	NA	CASSLTGQGPPQETQYF	TGCGCCAGCAGCCTAACAGGTCAGGGGCCCCCTCAAGAGACCCAGTACTTC
TRBV7-7	13	NA	TRBJ2-2	TRBD1	CASSDRGSGELFF	TGTGCTAGCAGCGACAGGGGTTCCGGGGAGCTGTTTTTT
TRBV6-5	15	NA	TRBJ1-6	TRBD1	CASHRASTGGSPLHF	TGTGCCAGCCATAGGGCTAGCACAGGGGGTTCACCCCTCCACTTT
TRBV6-5	14	NA	TRBJ2-2	NA	CASTLLWSTGELFF	TGTGCCAGCACCCTCCTCTGGAGCACCGGGGAGCTGTTTTTT
TRBV7-9	14	NA	TRBJ2-5	NA	CASSLGSVKETQYF	TGTGCCAGCAGCTTAGGTAGCGTCAAAGAGACCCAGTACTTC
TRBV3-1/TRBV3-2	15	NA	TRBJ2-1	NA	CASSQGTSPNNEQFF	TGTGCCAGCAGCCAAGGAACTAGTCCAAACAATGAGCAGTTCTTC
TRBV9	14	NA	TRBJ2-7	NA	CASSRRDRSYEQYF	TGTGCCAGCAGCCGGAGGGACAGATCCTACGAGCAGTACTTC
TRBV7-9	18	NA	TRBJ1-2	TRBD1	CASSLAPRGGALEDGYTF	TGTGCCAGCAGCTTAGCGCCTAGAGGGGGCGCGTTGGAGGATGGCTACACCTTC
TRBV5-8	15	NA	TRBJ1-5	TRBD1	CASFSGQGLNQPQHF	TGTGCCAGTTTTTCAGGACAGGGACTGAATCAGCCCCAGCATTTT
TRBV9	14	few	TRBJ2-7	TRBD1	CASSVADRGHEQYF	TGTGCCAGCAGCGTAGCGGACAGGGGCCACGAGCAGTACTTC
TRBV4-2	16	few	TRBJ2-7	TRBD1	CASSQTRDRGIYEQYF	TGTGCCAGCAGCCAAACCCGGGACAGGGGGATTTACGAGCAGTACTTC
TRBV2	13	once	TRBJ1-1	NA	CASSVFRDTEAFF	TGTGCCAGCAGTGTATTTCGGGATACTGAAGCTTTCTTT
TRBV28	16	NA	TRBJ1-4	NA	CASTPWGGGRGEKLFF	TGTGCCAGCACTCCCTGGGGCGGCGGCCGCGGTGAAAAACTGTTTTTT
TRBV28	15	NA	TRBJ2-7	TRBD2	CASNPVSGGFYEQYF	TGTGCCAGCAACCCTGTTAGCGGGGGTTTCTACGAGCAGTACTTC
TRBV3-1/TRBV3-2	14	NA	TRBJ2-7	TRBD2	CASSSKTTSGEQYF	TGTGCCAGCTCCTCCAAAACAACTAGCGGCGAGCAGTACTTC
TRBV6-5	14	NA	TRBJ2-5	TRBD1	CASRETGGGETQYF	TGTGCCAGCAGGGAGACAGGGGGCGGCGAGACCCAGTACTTC
TRBV15	14	NA	TRBJ2-5	TRBD2	CATSKAGVQETQYF	TGTGCCACCAGCAAAGCGGGGGTCCAAGAGACCCAGTACTTC
TRBV6-5	12	NA	TRBJ1-2	NA	CASRATGGGYTF	TGTGCCAGCAGGGCTACGGGAGGGGGCTACACCTTC
TRBV5-1	17	NA	TRBJ1-3	NA	CASSLDPVGVAGNTIYF	TGCGCCAGCAGCTTGGACCCCGTGGGAGTGGCTGGAAACACCATATATTTT
TRBV27	14	NA	TRBJ1-2	TRBD1	CASSSRVGTGGYTF	TGTGCCAGCAGTTCCCGCGTTGGGACAGGTGGCTACACCTTC